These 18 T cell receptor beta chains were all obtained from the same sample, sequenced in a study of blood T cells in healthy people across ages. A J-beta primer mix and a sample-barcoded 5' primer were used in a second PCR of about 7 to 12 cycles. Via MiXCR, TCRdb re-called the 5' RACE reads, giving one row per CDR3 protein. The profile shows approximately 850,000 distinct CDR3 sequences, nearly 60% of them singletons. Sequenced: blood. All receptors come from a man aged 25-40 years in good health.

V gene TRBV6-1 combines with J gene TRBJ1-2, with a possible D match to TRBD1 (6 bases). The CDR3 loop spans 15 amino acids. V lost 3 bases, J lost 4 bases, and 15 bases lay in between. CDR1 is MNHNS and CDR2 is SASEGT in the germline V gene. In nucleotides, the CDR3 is TGTGCCAGCAGTGACCTACAGGGTGCATCCTATGGCTACACCTTC. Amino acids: CASSDLQGASYGYTF.

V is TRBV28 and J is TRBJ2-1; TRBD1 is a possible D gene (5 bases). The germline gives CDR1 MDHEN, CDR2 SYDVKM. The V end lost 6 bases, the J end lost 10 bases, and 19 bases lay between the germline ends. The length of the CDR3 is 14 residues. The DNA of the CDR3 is TGTGCCAGCAGCCCTACACTGACAGTCGACGAGCAGTTCTTC. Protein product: CASSPTLTVDEQFF.

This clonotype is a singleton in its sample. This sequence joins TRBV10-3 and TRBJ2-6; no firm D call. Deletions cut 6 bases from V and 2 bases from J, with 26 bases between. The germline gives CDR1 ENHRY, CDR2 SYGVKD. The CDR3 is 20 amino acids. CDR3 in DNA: TGTGCCATCAGAACGAGCTTTGGGCTGGGCGATGGAACTGGGGCCAACGTCCTGACTTTC. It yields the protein CAIRTSFGLGDGTGANVLTF.

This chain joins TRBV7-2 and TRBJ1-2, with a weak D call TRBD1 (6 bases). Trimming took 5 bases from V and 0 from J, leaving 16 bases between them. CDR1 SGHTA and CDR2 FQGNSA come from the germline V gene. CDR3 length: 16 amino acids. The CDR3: CASSDQRGLSNYGYTF. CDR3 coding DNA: TGTGCCAGCAGCGACCAACGGGGGCTCTCTAACTATGGCTACACCTTC.

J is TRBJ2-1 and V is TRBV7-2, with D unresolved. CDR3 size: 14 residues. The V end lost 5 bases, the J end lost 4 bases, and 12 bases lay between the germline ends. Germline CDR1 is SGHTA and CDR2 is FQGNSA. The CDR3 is CASSLRWVYNEQFF. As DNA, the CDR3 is TGTGCCAGCAGCCTTCGGTGGGTATACAATGAGCAGTTCTTC.

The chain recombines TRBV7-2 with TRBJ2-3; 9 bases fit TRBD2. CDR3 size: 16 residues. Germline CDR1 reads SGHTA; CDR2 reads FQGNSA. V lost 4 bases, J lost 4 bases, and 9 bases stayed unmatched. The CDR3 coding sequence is TGTGCCAGCAGCTCTAGCGGGACCTTGTGGGCAGATACGCAGTATTTT. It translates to CASSSSGTLWADTQYF.

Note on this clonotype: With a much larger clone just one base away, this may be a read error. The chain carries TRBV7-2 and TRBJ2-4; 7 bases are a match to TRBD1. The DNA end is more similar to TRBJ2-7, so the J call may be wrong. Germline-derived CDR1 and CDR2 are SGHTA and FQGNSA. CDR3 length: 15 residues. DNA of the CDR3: TGTGCCAGCAGCTCAGAAGGGACAGTCTCCTACGAGCAGTACTTC. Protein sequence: CASSSEGTVSYEQYF.

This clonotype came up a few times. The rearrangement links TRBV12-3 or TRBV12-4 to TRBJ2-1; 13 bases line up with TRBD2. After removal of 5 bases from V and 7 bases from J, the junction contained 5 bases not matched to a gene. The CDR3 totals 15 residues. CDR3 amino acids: CASSGLAGAGNEQFF. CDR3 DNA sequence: TGTGCCAGCAGTGGACTAGCGGGAGCTGGGAATGAGCAGTTCTTC.

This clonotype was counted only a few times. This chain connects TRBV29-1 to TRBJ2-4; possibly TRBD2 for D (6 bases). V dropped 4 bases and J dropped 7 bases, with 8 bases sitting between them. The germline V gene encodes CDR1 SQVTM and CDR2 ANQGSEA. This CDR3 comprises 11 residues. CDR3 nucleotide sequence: TGCAGCGTTGCCCGGGGGAACATTCAGTACTTC. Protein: CSVARGNIQYF. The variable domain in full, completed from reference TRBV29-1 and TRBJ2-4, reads SAVISQKPSRDICQRGTSLTIQCQVDSQVTMMFWYRQQPGQSLTLIATANQGSEATYESGFVIDKFPISRPNLTFSTLTVSNMSPEDSSIYLCSVARGNIQYFGAGTRLSVL.

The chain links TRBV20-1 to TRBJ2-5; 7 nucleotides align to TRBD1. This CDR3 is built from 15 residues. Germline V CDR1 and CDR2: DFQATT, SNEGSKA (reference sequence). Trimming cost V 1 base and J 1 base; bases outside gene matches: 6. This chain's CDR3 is CSARGQGRAQETQYF. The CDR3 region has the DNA TGCAGTGCTAGAGGACAGGGTCGAGCCCAAGAGACCCAGTACTTC.

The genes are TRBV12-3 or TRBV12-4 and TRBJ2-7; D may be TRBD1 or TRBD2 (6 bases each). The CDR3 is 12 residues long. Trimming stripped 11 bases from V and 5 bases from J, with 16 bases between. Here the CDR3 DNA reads TGTGCCTCCGGGGGCGATCGTAACGAGCAGTACTTC. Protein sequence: CASGGDRNEQYF.

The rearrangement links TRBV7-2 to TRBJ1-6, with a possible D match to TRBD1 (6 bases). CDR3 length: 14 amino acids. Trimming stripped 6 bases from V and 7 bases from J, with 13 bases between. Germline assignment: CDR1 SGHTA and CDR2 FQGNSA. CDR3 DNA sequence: TGTGCCAGCAGGCTCTCGACAGGCAATTCACCCCTCCACTTT. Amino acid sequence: CASRLSTGNSPLHF.

CDR3 sequence reads: CASSYGTGHAAKNIQYF. CDR3 nucleotide sequence: TGTGCCAGCAGTTACGGCACTGGGCACGCTGCCAAAAACATTCAGTACTTC. The chain is built from TRBV6-5 and TRBJ2-4; unclear D gene. With 2 bases removed from V and 1 base from J, the gap between germline ends came to 15 bases. Germline lookup yields CDR1 MNHEY and CDR2 SVGAGI. CDR3 length: 17 amino acids.

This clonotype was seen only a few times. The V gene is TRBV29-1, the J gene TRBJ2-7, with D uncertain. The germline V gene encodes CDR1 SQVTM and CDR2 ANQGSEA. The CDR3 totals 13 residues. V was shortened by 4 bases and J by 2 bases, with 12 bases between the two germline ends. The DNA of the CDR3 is TGCAGCGTTGCAACCGACGGCACCTACGAGCAGTACTTC. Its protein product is CSVATDGTYEQYF.

The CDR3 region has the DNA TGCGCCAGCAGCCAAGCCCGGACACTTAGCACAGATACGCAGTATTTT. Its protein product is CASSQARTLSTDTQYF. The gene calls are TRBV4-3 and TRBJ2-3, with a weak D call TRBD1 (5 bases). The V gene lost 1 base and the J gene lost 0 bases, with 11 bases spanning the gap. The CDR3 is 16 amino acids. The germline gives CDR1 LGHNA, CDR2 YSLEER.

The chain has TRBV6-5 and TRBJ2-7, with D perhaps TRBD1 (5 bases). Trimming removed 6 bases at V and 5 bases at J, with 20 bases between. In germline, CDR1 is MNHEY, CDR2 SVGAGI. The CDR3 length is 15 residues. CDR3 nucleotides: TGTGCCAGCAGCCCCACAATGGGGCTTGGGAACGAGCAGTACTTC. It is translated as CASSPTMGLGNEQYF.

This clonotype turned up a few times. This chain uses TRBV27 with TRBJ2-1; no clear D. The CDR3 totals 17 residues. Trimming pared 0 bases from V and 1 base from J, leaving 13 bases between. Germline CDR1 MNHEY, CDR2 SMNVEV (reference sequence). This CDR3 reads CASSLSRIRSSYNEQFF. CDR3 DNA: TGTGCCAGCAGTTTATCGAGGATAAGGAGTTCCTACAATGAGCAGTTCTTC.

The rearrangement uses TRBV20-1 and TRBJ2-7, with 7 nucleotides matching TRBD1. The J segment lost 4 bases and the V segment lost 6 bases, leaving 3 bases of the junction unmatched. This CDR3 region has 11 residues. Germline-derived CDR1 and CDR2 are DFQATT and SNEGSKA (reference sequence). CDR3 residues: CSALQGYEQYF. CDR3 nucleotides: TGCAGTGCGCTACAGGGGTACGAGCAGTACTTC.